These T cell receptor beta chains were read from a single sample in a study of Ad26.COV2.S vaccination and SARS-CoV-2 variants. Assay: immunoSEQ multiplex PCR; the TCRdb copy retains only in-frame clones and omits some. This table has 300,000 to 350,000 clones, around 90% appearing once. The input for sequencing was peripheral blood, taken in a trial of Ad26.COV2.S vaccine versus placebo. Receptors originate from a person between 18 and 65 years old who received the Ad26.COV2.S COVID-19 vaccine or a placebo. Both conserved end residues are part of each CDR3. Each record gives: J gene, D gene, V gene, clone size, CDR3 protein, CDR3 DNA. A D gene is named only where the DNA matches it firmly. Rows may omit the clone size; those that give it use once, few, many or a size class.

J gene: TRBJ2-7; D gene: TRBD2; V gene: TRBV19; clone size: -; CDR3 protein: CASSRSGGPAAEQYF; CDR3 DNA: TGTGCCAGTAGCCGGAGCGGGGGGCCCGCCGCCGAGCAGTACTTC
J gene: TRBJ2-1; D gene: TRBD2; V gene: TRBV19; clone size: once; CDR3 protein: CASSTLAGPSYNEQFF; CDR3 DNA: TGTGCCAGTAGTACCTTAGCGGGACCCTCCTACAATGAGCAGTTCTTC
J gene: TRBJ1-1; D gene: -; V gene: TRBV7-2; clone size: -; CDR3 protein: CASSLRGGANTEAFF; CDR3 DNA: TGTGCCAGCAGCTTGAGAGGGGGGGCGAACACTGAAGCTTTCTTT
J gene: TRBJ2-7; D gene: TRBD1; V gene: TRBV7-3; clone size: -; CDR3 protein: CASSSGGRNLATYEQYF; CDR3 DNA: TGTGCCAGCAGCTCAGGGGGACGGAACCTCGCTACCTACGAGCAGTACTTC
J gene: TRBJ1-3; D gene: -; V gene: TRBV2; clone size: once; CDR3 protein: CASTNGGSGNTIYF; CDR3 DNA: TGTGCCAGCACTAACGGGGGCTCTGGAAACACCATATATTTT
J gene: TRBJ2-7; D gene: -; V gene: TRBV12-3/TRBV12-4; clone size: -; CDR3 protein: CASSLDYEQYF; CDR3 DNA: TGTGCCAGCAGTCTAGACTACGAGCAGTACTTC
J gene: TRBJ1-1; D gene: -; V gene: TRBV14; clone size: -; CDR3 protein: CASSQGQNQVGEAFF; CDR3 DNA: TGTGCCAGCAGCCAAGGACAGAACCAGGTAGGGGAAGCTTTCTTT
J gene: TRBJ2-2; D gene: -; V gene: TRBV7-3; clone size: -; CDR3 protein: CASSRTGNTGELFF; CDR3 DNA: TGTGCCAGCAGCCGCACCGGGAACACCGGGGAGCTGTTTTTT
J gene: TRBJ2-1; D gene: TRBD1; V gene: TRBV4-3; clone size: -; CDR3 protein: CASSQDLSPRDRGMYEQFF; CDR3 DNA: TGCGCCAGCAGCCAAGACCTTTCCCCGCGGGACAGGGGCATGTATGAGCAGTTCTTC
J gene: TRBJ1-2; D gene: TRBD1; V gene: TRBV6-6; clone size: -; CDR3 protein: CASSQNPPGQGFPNYGYTF; CDR3 DNA: TGTGCCAGCAGTCAAAATCCCCCGGGACAGGGTTTTCCTAACTATGGCTACACCTTC
J gene: TRBJ2-1; D gene: -; V gene: TRBV6-5; clone size: -; CDR3 protein: CASSYSSGPLDEQFF; CDR3 DNA: TGTGCCAGCAGTTACTCGTCTGGGCCGCTTGATGAGCAGTTCTTC
J gene: TRBJ2-7; D gene: -; V gene: TRBV4-2; clone size: -; CDR3 protein: CASSQEGNPTYEQYF; CDR3 DNA: TGTGCCAGCAGCCAAGAGGGTAATCCCACCTACGAGCAGTACTTC
J gene: TRBJ2-1; D gene: -; V gene: TRBV19; clone size: -; CDR3 protein: CASSIGGHEQFF; CDR3 DNA: TGTGCCAGTAGTATAGGAGGGCATGAGCAGTTCTTC
J gene: TRBJ1-5; D gene: -; V gene: TRBV19; clone size: -; CDR3 protein: CASSITGRRGNQPQHF; CDR3 DNA: TGTGCCAGTAGTATAACAGGGAGAAGAGGGAATCAGCCCCAGCATTTT
J gene: TRBJ1-1; D gene: -; V gene: TRBV4-2; clone size: -; CDR3 protein: CASSQARGNTEAFF; CDR3 DNA: TGTGCCAGCAGCCAAGCCAGGGGCAACACTGAAGCTTTCTTT
J gene: TRBJ2-1; D gene: TRBD2; V gene: TRBV18; clone size: -; CDR3 protein: CASSPPTSGDEQFF; CDR3 DNA: TGTGCCAGCTCACCACCGACTAGCGGGGATGAGCAGTTCTTC
J gene: TRBJ1-4; D gene: -; V gene: TRBV5-6; clone size: -; CDR3 protein: CASSLRGVPLTEKLFF; CDR3 DNA: TGTGCCAGCAGCTTGCGGGGGGTTCCCCTGACTGAAAAACTGTTTTTT
J gene: TRBJ1-3; D gene: -; V gene: TRBV30; clone size: once; CDR3 protein: CAWSVPGMDPGIGF; CDR3 DNA: TGTGCCTGGAGTGTACCCGGTATGGATCCCGGAATCGGTTTT
J gene: TRBJ2-5; D gene: TRBD1; V gene: TRBV29-1; clone size: -; CDR3 protein: CSAPQGATQETQYF; CDR3 DNA: TGCAGCGCCCCCCAGGGGGCGACGCAAGAGACCCAGTACTTC
J gene: TRBJ2-7; D gene: -; V gene: TRBV6-5; clone size: -; CDR3 protein: CASSYSFPSVYEQYF; CDR3 DNA: TGTGCCAGCAGTTACTCGTTTCCCTCCGTCTACGAGCAGTACTTC
J gene: TRBJ2-7; D gene: TRBD1; V gene: TRBV4-2; clone size: -; CDR3 protein: CASSPRVGTGGLEQYF; CDR3 DNA: TGTGCCAGCAGCCCCAGGGTCGGGACAGGGGGCCTCGAGCAGTACTTC
J gene: TRBJ2-4; D gene: -; V gene: TRBV6-2/TRBV6-3; clone size: -; CDR3 protein: CASSYPDRNIQYF; CDR3 DNA: TGTGCCAGCAGTTACCCCGACAGAAACATTCAGTACTTC
J gene: TRBJ2-1; D gene: TRBD2; V gene: TRBV20-1; clone size: -; CDR3 protein: CSASSGSSYNEQFF; CDR3 DNA: TGCAGTGCTAGTAGCGGGAGCTCCTACAATGAGCAGTTCTTC
J gene: TRBJ2-5; D gene: -; V gene: TRBV7-3; clone size: -; CDR3 protein: CASSSEGTQYF; CDR3 DNA: TGTGCCAGCAGCTCCGAAGGGACCCAGTACTTC
J gene: TRBJ2-1; D gene: -; V gene: TRBV7-6; clone size: -; CDR3 protein: CASSLSGNEQFF; CDR3 DNA: TGTGCCAGCAGCTTATCGGGAAATGAGCAGTTCTTC
J gene: TRBJ2-1; D gene: TRBD2; V gene: TRBV4-3; clone size: few; CDR3 protein: CASSRRLAGTYNEQFF; CDR3 DNA: TGCGCCAGCAGCCGTCGACTAGCGGGGACCTACAATGAGCAGTTCTTC
J gene: TRBJ1-5; D gene: TRBD1; V gene: TRBV7-2; clone size: -; CDR3 protein: CASSRDRGGQPQHF; CDR3 DNA: TGTGCCAGCAGCCGGGACAGGGGTGGGCAGCCCCAGCATTTT
J gene: TRBJ1-4; D gene: -; V gene: TRBV10-3; clone size: -; CDR3 protein: CAIRGATNEKLFF; CDR3 DNA: TGTGCCATCAGGGGTGCAACTAATGAAAAACTGTTTTTT
J gene: TRBJ1-2; D gene: -; V gene: TRBV3-1/TRBV3-2; clone size: -; CDR3 protein: CASSQEGTLYGYTF; CDR3 DNA: TGTGCCAGCAGCCAAGAGGGAACTCTCTATGGCTACACCTTC
J gene: TRBJ2-3; D gene: TRBD2; V gene: TRBV9; clone size: -; CDR3 protein: CASSPQELTSGGPDTQYF; CDR3 DNA: TGTGCCAGCAGCCCCCAAGAACTGACTAGCGGGGGACCAGATACGCAGTATTTT
J gene: TRBJ2-7; D gene: -; V gene: TRBV7-8; clone size: -; CDR3 protein: CASSLVGLASLYEQYF; CDR3 DNA: TGTGCCAGCAGCTTAGTAGGGCTAGCGAGCCTCTACGAGCAGTACTTC
J gene: TRBJ2-3; D gene: TRBD2; V gene: TRBV4-2; clone size: -; CDR3 protein: CASSQVLAGGPGDTQYF; CDR3 DNA: TGTGCCAGCAGCCAAGTTCTAGCGGGGGGGCCGGGAGATACGCAGTATTTT